This T cell receptor beta chain comes out of a study of OX40 agonist ivuxolimab in advanced cancers. As for the study more broadly: Ivuxolimab was an agonistic, fully human IgG2 monoclonal antibody directed against OX40 (CD134), a costimulatory receptor. The monotherapy dose-escalation portion (N ≈ 52 patients) of the phase I ivuxolimab trial is reported in the paper. Intravenous ivuxolimab was administered to patients every 2 weeks at six dose levels: 0.01, 0.1, 0.3, 1.5, 3 and 10 mg/kg. Prior anti-PD-1, anti-PD-L1 or anti-CTLA-4 therapy was permitted, and 40% of dose-escalation patients had received checkpoint inhibitors. Peripheral TCRbeta sequencing aimed to test whether ivuxolimab altered TCR sequence diversity and caused clonal T-cell expansion. Partial responses occurred in three dose-escalation patients: two with cutaneous melanoma and one with hepatocellular carcinoma. The dose-escalation cohort was 80% to 90% male with a mean age of 60 years, ranging from roughly 20 to 80. Of the roughly 53 patients in dose escalation, some 20 had hepatocellular carcinoma, some 15 had melanoma, 9 had renal cell carcinoma and 9 had head and neck cancer. Points the paper makes about the study in general: On average, CD8+ T cells showed more expanded clones than CD4+ T cells after ivuxolimab. In the 0.1-3.0 mg/kg groups, partial responders were among the patients with the lowest normalized peripheral clonal expansion, particularly in CD8+ T cells. Clonal expansion of both CD4+ and CD8+ blood T cells was observed from baseline to week 6 at doses 0.1 to 3.0 mg/kg. The antigen specificity of the peripheral T cells that underwent clonal expansion was not determined. Low levels of normalized T-cell clonal expansion were also shown by some nonresponding patients.

Genomic DNA was isolated from the sorted cells so that the TCRbeta CDR3 region could be sequenced. The immunoSEQ Assay was used to sequence the TCRbeta CDR3 regions. TCRdb took over this immuneACCESS table, retaining in-frame rearrangements with V and J assigned. Such tables are incomplete; in checked studies, under half of the missing clones stem from an unresolved V gene, and the remainder is unexplained. Within this sample are about 62,000 clones, with 87% of them counted one time only. Jointly, the top ten make up approximately 0.76% of the sample. Including cysteine and phenylalanine, the CDR3 has 16 amino acids. Of the read, only the CDR3 DNA is kept; its 48 bases are in frame from base 1. A distance of 14 bases separates the germline ends of V and J, which lose 5 bases and 0 bases respectively. CDR1 and CDR2 were assigned from the germline V gene (reference sequence) as MNHNY and SVGAGI. As to this clone: The antigen this receptor binds is unknown. One base away there is no much larger clone; base qualities are not given.

The trial excluded patients who had a history of autoimmune disease or who were on systemic immunosuppression. Peripheral blood for TCR sequencing was collected from all dose cohorts at baseline, on cycle 4 day 1, and on cycle 7 day 1. Samples came from an open-label, multicenter, first-in-human phase I dose-escalation trial of ivuxolimab. Adults with locally advanced or metastatic melanoma, renal cell, hepatocellular, or head and neck squamous cell carcinoma were enrolled in the trial. Before TCR sequencing, CD4+ T cells and CD8+ T cells from peripheral blood were sorted into separate populations.

The source material was CD4+ or CD8+ T cells sorted from blood, sampled in a trial of the OX40 agonist ivuxolimab. The rearranged segments are TRBV6-6 and TRBJ1-3; the D segment cannot be called with confidence. The clonotype comes from an adult with an advanced solid tumor such as melanoma, head and neck, liver or kidney cancer. The bases read TGTGCCAGCAGTCAGCACGGGCAGGCCTCTGGAAACACCATATATTTT. This translates into CASSQHGQASGNTIYF.